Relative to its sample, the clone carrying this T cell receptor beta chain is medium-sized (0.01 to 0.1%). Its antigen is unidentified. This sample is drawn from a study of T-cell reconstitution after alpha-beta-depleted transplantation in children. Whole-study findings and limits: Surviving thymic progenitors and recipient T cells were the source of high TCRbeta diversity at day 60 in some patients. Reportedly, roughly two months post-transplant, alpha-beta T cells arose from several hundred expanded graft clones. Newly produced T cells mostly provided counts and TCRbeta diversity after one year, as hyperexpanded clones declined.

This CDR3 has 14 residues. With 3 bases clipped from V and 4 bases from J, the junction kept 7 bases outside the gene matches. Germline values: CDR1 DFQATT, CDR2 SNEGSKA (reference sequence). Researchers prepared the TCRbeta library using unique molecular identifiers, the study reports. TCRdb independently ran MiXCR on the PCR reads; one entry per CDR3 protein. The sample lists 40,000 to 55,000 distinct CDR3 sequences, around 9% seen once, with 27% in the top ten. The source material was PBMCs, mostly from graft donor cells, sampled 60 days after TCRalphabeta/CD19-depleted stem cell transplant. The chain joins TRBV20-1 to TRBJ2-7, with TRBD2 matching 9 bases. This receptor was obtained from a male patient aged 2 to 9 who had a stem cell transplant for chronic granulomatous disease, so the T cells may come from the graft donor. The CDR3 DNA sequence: TGCAGTGCTAGGGGGGGACTAGCTCCGTACGAGCAGTACTTC. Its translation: CSARGGLAPYEQYF.